The table lists the clone carrying this T cell receptor (beta chain) with a few counts. Its antigen is as yet unknown. The record originates from a study of molecular identifiers for immune sequencing clone quantification. MiXCR, applied by TCRdb to the PCR reads, yields one record per CDR3 protein. The data show a few hundred thousand distinct CDR3 sequences, 24% seen once. Overall study results and limits: Underestimation of highly expanded clone sizes could arise where identical TCR molecules share a barcode.

As CD8+CD4-CCR7+CD45RA+ cells, naive CD8 T cells were sorted. V lost 7 bases and J 7 bases, leaving 16 bases between the germline ends. Germline CDR1 SGHTA, CDR2 FQGTGA. This CDR3 contains 14 residues. Sequences were obtained from naive CD8+ T cells from blood, with Jurkat cell RNA spiked in. The subset here: FACS-sorted CD8+CD4-CCR7+CD45RA+ naive T cells. The origin of this receptor is a human donor in good health. Some libraries in this study had Jurkat cell RNA spiked in. The V call is TRBV7-3, the J call TRBJ2-2, with D perhaps matching TRBD1 or TRBD2 (5 bases each). This CDR3 reads CASTDGRAGGELFF. The DNA of the CDR3 is TGTGCCAGCACCGACGGCAGGGCGGGCGGGGAGCTGTTTTTT.